This T cell receptor (beta chain) emerged from a study of T cell repertoires in cytomegalovirus infection. Turning to the study itself: Based on public TCR beta signatures, there were indications of CMV infection and of a matching HLA type.

Notes on this clonotype: As yet, its antigen is unknown.

TCRdb fed the reads into MiXCR, producing one record per CDR3 protein. The data show 300,000 to 400,000 distinct CDR3 sequences, 25% to 35% seen once. The ends were cut back, 3 bases at V and 6 bases at J, with 11 bases in the middle. Germline V gene lookup returns CDR1 ENHRY and CDR2 SYGVKD. CDR3 length equals 14 residues. The sample here was cultured PBMCs, taken from culture after CMV antigen stimulation. The TCR was taken from a human donor in good health (CMV status not recorded). Some clones in this sample may be carry-over from other donors' samples. This chain joins TRBV10-3 and TRBJ1-4, with D perhaps TRBD1 (6 bases). The CDR3 sequence is CAISDPRQDEKLFF. The CDR3 coding sequence is TGTGCCATCAGTGACCCGCGACAGGATGAAAAACTGTTTTTT.